The present T cell receptor (beta chain) was sequenced within a study of T cell repertoires in cytomegalovirus infection. In the study overall: It was recently identified HLA-C-restricted and well-studied HLA-B-restricted CMV epitopes that the study used. Based on public TCR beta signatures, there were indications of CMV infection and of a matching HLA type. Study conclusions and caveats: Carriers of CMV and the relevant HLA type were discriminated by public TCR beta frequency. Across the ex vivo response, the dominant clonotypes were HLA-C-restricted CMV-specific TCR beta clonotypes.

TCRdb reprocessed the reads via MiXCR and lists one record per CDR3 protein. Among approximately 300,000 distinct CDR3 sequences, approximately 25% were seen once, and the ten largest hold about 14%. This clonotype was observed a handful of times. Its matching antigen is unknown. Germline lookup yields CDR1 SGHVS and CDR2 FQNEAQ. CDR3 size: 16 residues. With 3 bases clipped from V and 8 bases from J, the junction kept 10 bases outside the gene matches. The clonotype originates from a human donor in good health (CMV status not recorded). Some clones in this sample may be carry-over from other donors' samples. Sequences were derived from cultured PBMCs, sampled from culture after CMV antigen stimulation. This chain links TRBV7-8 with TRBJ1-6, with 7 bases that match TRBD1. CDR3 region: CASSFSDRVVYSPLHF. The CDR3 DNA is TGTGCCAGCAGCTTCTCCGACAGGGTTGTTTATTCACCCCTCCACTTT. Variable domain in full (rest from reference TRBV7-8 and TRBJ1-6): GAGVSQSPRYKVAKRGQDVALRCDPISGHVSLFWYQQALGQGPEFLTYFQNEAQLDKSGLPSDRFFAERPEGSVSTLKIQRTQQEDSAVYLCASSFSDRVVYSPLHFGNGTRLTVT.